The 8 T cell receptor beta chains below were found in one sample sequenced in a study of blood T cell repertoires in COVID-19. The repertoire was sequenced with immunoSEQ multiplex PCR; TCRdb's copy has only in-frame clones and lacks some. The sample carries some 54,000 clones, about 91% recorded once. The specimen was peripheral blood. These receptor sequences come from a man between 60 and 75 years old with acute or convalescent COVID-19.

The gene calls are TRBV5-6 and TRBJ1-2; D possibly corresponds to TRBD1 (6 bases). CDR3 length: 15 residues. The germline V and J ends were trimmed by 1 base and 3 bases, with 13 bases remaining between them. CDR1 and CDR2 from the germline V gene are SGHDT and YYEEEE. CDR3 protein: CASSLNNPGDYGYTF. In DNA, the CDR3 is TGTGCCAGCAGCTTGAATAATCCAGGGGACTATGGCTACACCTTC. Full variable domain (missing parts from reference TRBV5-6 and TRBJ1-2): DAGVTQSPTHLIKTRGQQVTLRCSPKSGHDTVSWYQQALGQGPQFIFQYYEEEERQRGNFPDRFSGHQFPNYSSELNVNALLLGDSALYLCASSLNNPGDYGYTFGSGTRLTVV.

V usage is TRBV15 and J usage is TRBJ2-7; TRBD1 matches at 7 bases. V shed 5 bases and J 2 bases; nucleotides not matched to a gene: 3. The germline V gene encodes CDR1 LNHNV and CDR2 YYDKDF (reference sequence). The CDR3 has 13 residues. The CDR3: CATSRGQTYEQYF. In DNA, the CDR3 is TGTGCCACCAGCCGGGGACAGACCTACGAGCAGTACTTC.

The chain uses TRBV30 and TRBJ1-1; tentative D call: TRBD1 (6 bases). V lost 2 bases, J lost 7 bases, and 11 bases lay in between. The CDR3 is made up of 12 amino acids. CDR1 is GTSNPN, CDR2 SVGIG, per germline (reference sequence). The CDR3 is CAWSPDRYEAFF. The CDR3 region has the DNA TGTGCCTGGAGTCCCGACAGGTATGAAGCTTTCTTT.

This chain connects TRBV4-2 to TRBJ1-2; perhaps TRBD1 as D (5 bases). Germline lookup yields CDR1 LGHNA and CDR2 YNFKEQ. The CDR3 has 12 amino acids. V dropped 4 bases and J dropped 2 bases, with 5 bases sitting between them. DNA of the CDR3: TGTGCCAGCAGCCCAGGGAACTATGGCTACACCTTC. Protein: CASSPGNYGYTF.

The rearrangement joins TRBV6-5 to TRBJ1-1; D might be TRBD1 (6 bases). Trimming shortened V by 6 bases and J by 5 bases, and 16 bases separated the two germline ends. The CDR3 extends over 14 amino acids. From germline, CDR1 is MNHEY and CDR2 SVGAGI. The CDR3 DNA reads TGTGCCAGCAGCCCCACAGGGAGTGGGACTGAAGCTTTCTTT. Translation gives CASSPTGSGTEAFF.

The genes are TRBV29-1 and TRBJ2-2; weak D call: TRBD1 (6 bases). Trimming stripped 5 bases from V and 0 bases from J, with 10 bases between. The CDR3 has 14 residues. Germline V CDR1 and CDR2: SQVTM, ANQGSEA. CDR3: CSVTGTTNTGELFF. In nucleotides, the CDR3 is TGCAGCGTTACTGGGACAACGAACACCGGGGAGCTGTTTTTT.

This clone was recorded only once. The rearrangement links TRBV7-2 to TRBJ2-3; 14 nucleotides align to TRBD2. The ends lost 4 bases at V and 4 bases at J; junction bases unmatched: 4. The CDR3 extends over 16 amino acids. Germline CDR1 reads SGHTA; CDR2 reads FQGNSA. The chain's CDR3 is CASSSGLAGGSDTQYF. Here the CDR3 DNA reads TGTGCCAGCAGCTCTGGACTAGCGGGAGGCTCAGATACGCAGTATTTT.

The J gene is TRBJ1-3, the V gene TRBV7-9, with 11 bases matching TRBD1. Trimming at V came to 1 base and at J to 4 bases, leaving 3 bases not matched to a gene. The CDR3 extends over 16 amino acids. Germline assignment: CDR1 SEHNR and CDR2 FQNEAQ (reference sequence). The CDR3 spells CASSLDGTGGGNTIYF. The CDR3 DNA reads TGTGCCAGCAGCTTAGATGGGACAGGGGGAGGAAACACCATATATTTT.